This is a list of T cell receptor beta chains from one sample in a study of blood T cell repertoires in COVID-19. The repertoire was sequenced with immunoSEQ multiplex PCR; TCRdb's copy has only in-frame clones and lacks some. This sample yields about 230,000 clones, of which roughly 81% are seen a single time; about 1% belongs to the top ten. Sequenced material: peripheral blood. The source of these receptors is a man between 35 and 55 years old with acute or convalescent COVID-19. CDR3s include the opening cysteine and the closing phenylalanine or tryptophan. A D gene is named only where the DNA matches it firmly. Not all rows give a size; the values are once, few, many and, for expanded clones, a class.

V: TRBV28; length: 10; size: once; D: NA; J: TRBJ2-7; CDR3: CASEGNEQYF; DNA: TGTGCCAGCGAGGGTAACGAGCAGTACTTC
V: TRBV6-2/TRBV6-3; length: 15; size: NA; D: NA; J: TRBJ1-2; CDR3: CASSYVAGPLRGYTF; DNA: TGTGCCAGCAGTTACGTAGCGGGACCCTTGAGGGGCTACACCTTC
V: TRBV7-9; length: 13; size: NA; D: NA; J: TRBJ2-7; CDR3: CASSLRQGYEQYF; DNA: TGTGCCAGCAGCTTACGGCAGGGGTACGAGCAGTACTTC
V: TRBV19; length: 15; size: NA; D: TRBD1; J: TRBJ2-2; CDR3: CASSVDRRNTGELFF; DNA: TGTGCCAGTAGTGTGGACAGGAGAAACACCGGGGAGCTGTTTTTT
V: TRBV28; length: 15; size: NA; D: TRBD1; J: TRBJ1-6; CDR3: CASSSTGTGNSPLHF; DNA: TGTGCCAGCAGTTCAACCGGGACAGGGAATTCACCCCTCCACTTT
V: TRBV7-2; length: 15; size: NA; D: NA; J: TRBJ2-3; CDR3: CASSLVAGNTDTQYF; DNA: TGTGCCAGCAGCTTAGTCGCAGGGAACACAGATACGCAGTATTTT
V: TRBV2; length: 13; size: NA; D: NA; J: TRBJ1-4; CDR3: CASTRDRSEKLFF; DNA: TGTGCCAGCACCAGAGACAGGTCTGAAAAACTGTTTTTT
V: TRBV27; length: 16; size: NA; D: TRBD1; J: TRBJ1-1; CDR3: CASSPWGQGGNTEAFF; DNA: TGTGCCAGCAGTCCTTGGGGACAGGGGGGTAACACTGAAGCTTTCTTT
V: TRBV12-5; length: 13; size: NA; D: NA; J: TRBJ2-7; CDR3: CASGLVGGYEQYF; DNA: TGTGCTAGTGGTTTGGTTGGCGGGTACGAGCAGTACTTC
V: TRBV19; length: 12; size: NA; D: TRBD1; J: TRBJ1-1; CDR3: CASSKDRGEAFF; DNA: TGTGCCAGTAGTAAAGACAGGGGAGAGGCTTTCTTT
V: TRBV7-3; length: 15; size: NA; D: NA; J: TRBJ2-3; CDR3: CASSLGLGGTDTQYF; DNA: TGTGCCAGCAGCTTAGGCTTAGGAGGCACAGATACGCAGTATTTT
V: TRBV5-1; length: 14; size: NA; D: TRBD1; J: TRBJ1-4; CDR3: CASSLGQGNEKLFF; DNA: TGCGCCAGCAGCTTGGGACAGGGGAATGAAAAACTGTTTTTT
V: TRBV5-1; length: 14; size: NA; D: NA; J: TRBJ2-7; CDR3: CASSYGGTVYEQYF; DNA: TGCGCCAGCAGCTATGGAGGGACGGTTTACGAGCAGTACTTC
V: TRBV11-2; length: 14; size: NA; D: TRBD1; J: TRBJ1-5; CDR3: CASSQGTGSQPQHF; DNA: TGTGCCAGCAGCCAGGGGACAGGGAGCCAGCCCCAGCATTTT
V: TRBV27; length: 14; size: NA; D: TRBD1; J: TRBJ1-2; CDR3: CASSPGQGIGGYTF; DNA: TGTGCCAGCAGTCCGGGACAGGGGATCGGCGGCTACACCTTC
V: TRBV19; length: 15; size: NA; D: TRBD1; J: TRBJ2-4; CDR3: CASSFGDRVALIQYF; DNA: TGTGCCAGTAGCTTCGGCGACAGGGTGGCGTTGATTCAGTACTTC
V: TRBV2; length: 18; size: NA; D: TRBD1; J: TRBJ2-1; CDR3: CASNRDRSDGISADEQFF; DNA: TGTGCCAGCAATCGGGACAGATCAGATGGGATTTCGGCGGATGAGCAGTTCTTC
V: TRBV5-6; length: 15; size: few; D: NA; J: TRBJ1-4; CDR3: CASSLQGRINEKLFF; DNA: TGTGCCAGCAGCTTGCAGGGCAGAATTAATGAAAAACTGTTTTTT
V: TRBV19; length: 12; size: once; D: TRBD1; J: TRBJ1-1; CDR3: CASSGQEREAFF; DNA: TGTGCCAGTTCCGGACAGGAGAGAGAAGCTTTCTTT
V: TRBV6-5; length: 14; size: NA; D: TRBD1; J: TRBJ1-1; CDR3: CASSLTGAGSEAFF; DNA: TGTGCCAGCAGTTTGACAGGGGCCGGCTCTGAAGCTTTCTTT
V: TRBV7-6; length: 16; size: NA; D: NA; J: TRBJ2-1; CDR3: CASSLEIELPYNEQFF; DNA: TGTGCCAGCAGCTTAGAGATTGAGCTGCCTTACAATGAGCAGTTCTTC
V: TRBV7-2; length: 16; size: NA; D: TRBD1; J: TRBJ1-2; CDR3: CASSLAWDRGKGGYTF; DNA: TGTGCCAGCAGCTTAGCTTGGGACAGGGGGAAGGGTGGCTACACCTTC
V: TRBV6-2/TRBV6-3; length: 17; size: NA; D: TRBD1; J: TRBJ2-1; CDR3: CASSYPETGTPYNEQFF; DNA: TGTGCCAGCAGTTACCCCGAGACAGGGACACCCTACAATGAGCAGTTCTTC
V: TRBV9; length: 16; size: NA; D: NA; J: TRBJ2-3; CDR3: CASSVGDTTSTDTQYF; DNA: TGTGCCAGCAGCGTAGGAGACACCACTAGCACAGATACGCAGTATTTT
V: TRBV29-1; length: 13; size: NA; D: NA; J: TRBJ1-1; CDR3: CSVESVGAGANFF; DNA: NA
V: TRBV29-1; length: 13; size: NA; D: NA; J: TRBJ2-1; CDR3: CSVAGRSYNEQFF; DNA: TGCAGCGTTGCTGGCAGATCCTACAATGAGCAGTTCTTC
V: TRBV2; length: 13; size: NA; D: NA; J: TRBJ1-1; CDR3: CASIREANTEAFF; DNA: TGTGCCAGCATACGTGAGGCGAACACTGAAGCTTTCTTT
V: TRBV11-2; length: 16; size: NA; D: NA; J: TRBJ2-6; CDR3: CASSLYFDSGANVLTF; DNA: TGTGCCAGCAGCTTATACTTCGACTCTGGGGCCAACGTCCTGACTTTC
V: TRBV5-6; length: 14; size: NA; D: NA; J: TRBJ2-2; CDR3: CASSYGTGGGELFF; DNA: TGTGCCAGCAGCTACGGGACTGGTGGCGGGGAGCTGTTTTTT
V: TRBV2; length: 13; size: NA; D: NA; J: TRBJ2-2; CDR3: CASSDNRAGELFF; DNA: TGTGCCAGCAGTGACAACAGGGCCGGGGAGCTGTTTTTT
V: TRBV28; length: 13; size: few; D: NA; J: TRBJ1-1; CDR3: CASSFSGNTEAFF; DNA: TGTGCCAGCAGTTTCAGCGGGAACACTGAAGCTTTCTTT
V: TRBV5-1; length: 14; size: NA; D: NA; J: TRBJ1-4; CDR3: CASSVQAVGEKLFF; DNA: TGCGCCAGCAGCGTCCAAGCGGTTGGAGAAAAACTGTTTTTT
V: TRBV5-5; length: 16; size: NA; D: NA; J: TRBJ1-4; CDR3: CASSYGRGTTNEKLFF; DNA: TGTGCCAGCAGCTATGGCAGAGGAACAACTAATGAAAAACTGTTTTTT
V: TRBV6-5; length: 15; size: NA; D: TRBD1; J: TRBJ1-1; CDR3: CASSLRDSLPTEAFF; DNA: TGTGCCAGCAGTCTCCGGGACAGCCTCCCAACTGAAGCTTTCTTT
V: TRBV6-5; length: 14; size: NA; D: TRBD1; J: TRBJ1-6; CDR3: CASSRGGNNSPLHF; DNA: TGTGCCAGCAGTCGAGGGGGCAATAATTCACCCCTCCACTTT
V: TRBV6-5; length: 15; size: NA; D: TRBD2; J: TRBJ2-5; CDR3: CASRGLDKESETQYF; DNA: TGTGCCAGCAGGGGACTAGACAAAGAATCGGAGACCCAGTACTTC
V: TRBV6-4; length: 14; size: NA; D: NA; J: TRBJ1-1; CDR3: CASSDGGGVTEAFF; DNA: TGTGCCAGCAGTGACGGAGGGGGGGTTACTGAAGCTTTCTTT
V: TRBV18; length: 15; size: NA; D: NA; J: TRBJ1-1; CDR3: CASSPWVTGNTEAFF; DNA: TGTGCCAGCTCACCATGGGTGACAGGGAACACTGAAGCTTTCTTT
V: TRBV7-3; length: 15; size: few; D: TRBD1; J: TRBJ1-6; CDR3: CASSFGTGFGAPLHF; DNA: TGTGCCAGCAGCTTTGGGACAGGGTTTGGGGCACCCCTCCACTTT
V: TRBV7-9; length: 13; size: NA; D: NA; J: TRBJ2-1; CDR3: CASSRATGNEQFF; DNA: TGTGCCAGCAGCCGTGCTACAGGGAATGAGCAGTTCTTC
V: TRBV18; length: 16; size: NA; D: TRBD1; J: TRBJ2-3; CDR3: CASSAYGTASTDTQYF; DNA: TGTGCCAGCTCAGCCTACGGGACAGCTAGCACAGATACGCAGTATTTT
V: TRBV2; length: 16; size: NA; D: NA; J: TRBJ1-1; CDR3: CASSEYSGGPNTEAFF; DNA: TGTGCCAGCAGTGAATATTCGGGGGGGCCGAACACTGAAGCTTTCTTT
V: TRBV7-6; length: 15; size: NA; D: TRBD1; J: TRBJ1-4; CDR3: CASSTRQGHNEKLFF; DNA: TGTGCCAGCAGCACCCGACAGGGCCATAATGAAAAACTGTTTTTT
V: TRBV6-5; length: 13; size: few; D: TRBD1; J: TRBJ1-6; CDR3: CASRDSYNSPLHF; DNA: TGTGCCAGTCGGGACAGCTATAATTCACCCCTCCACTTT
V: TRBV2; length: 16; size: NA; D: NA; J: TRBJ1-1; CDR3: CASSPTPYYSSAEAFF; DNA: TGTGCCAGCAGCCCCACCCCATATTATTCGAGCGCTGAAGCTTTCTTT
V: TRBV5-4; length: 17; size: NA; D: TRBD1; J: TRBJ1-4; CDR3: CASSFGGRGRSNEKLFF; DNA: TGTGCCAGCAGCTTCGGAGGCAGGGGGCGTTCTAATGAAAAACTGTTTTTT
V: TRBV28; length: 16; size: NA; D: TRBD1; J: TRBJ2-5; CDR3: CASSEPGQGPRVTQYF; DNA: TGTGCCAGCAGTGAACCGGGACAGGGGCCTCGAGTGACCCAGTACTTC